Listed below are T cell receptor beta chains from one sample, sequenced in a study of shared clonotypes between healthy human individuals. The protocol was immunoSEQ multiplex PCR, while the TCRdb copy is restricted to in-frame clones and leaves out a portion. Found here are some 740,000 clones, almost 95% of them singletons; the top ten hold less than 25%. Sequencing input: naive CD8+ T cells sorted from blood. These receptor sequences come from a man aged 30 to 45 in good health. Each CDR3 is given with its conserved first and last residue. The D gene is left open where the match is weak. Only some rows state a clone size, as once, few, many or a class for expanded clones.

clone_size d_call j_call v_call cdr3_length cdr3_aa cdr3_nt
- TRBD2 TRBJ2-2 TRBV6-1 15 CASSEGDAGAGELFF TGTGCCAGCAGTGAAGGAGATGCGGGAGCCGGGGAGCTGTTTTTT
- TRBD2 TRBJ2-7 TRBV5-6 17 CASTTGLADPSSYEQYF TGTGCCAGCACAACGGGACTAGCGGATCCAAGCTCCTACGAGCAGTACTTC
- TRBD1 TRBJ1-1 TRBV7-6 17 CASSFSTGGLVNTEAFF TGTGCCAGCAGCTTTAGTACAGGGGGCCTCGTGAACACTGAAGCTTTCTTT
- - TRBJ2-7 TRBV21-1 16 CASSKVTGRPSYEQYF TGTGCCAGCAGCAAAGTAACCGGGAGGCCGTCCTACGAGCAGTACTTC
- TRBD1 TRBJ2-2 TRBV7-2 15 CASSPGDRGPGELFF TGTGCCAGCAGCCCGGGGGACAGGGGGCCCGGGGAGCTGTTTTTT
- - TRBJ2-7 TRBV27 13 CASNGDGGYEQYF TGTGCCAGCAATGGGGATGGGGGCTACGAGCAGTACTTC
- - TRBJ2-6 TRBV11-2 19 CASSYPSGPGTSGANVLTF TGTGCCAGCAGCTATCCCTCCGGACCCGGGACCTCTGGGGCCAACGTCCTGACTTTC
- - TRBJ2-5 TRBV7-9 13 CASSFGLLETQYF TGTGCCAGCAGCTTCGGACTGTTGGAGACCCAGTACTTC
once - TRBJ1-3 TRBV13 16 CASSLGAGLPGNTIYF TGTGCCAGCAGCTTAGGGGCAGGCCTGCCTGGAAACACCATATATTTT
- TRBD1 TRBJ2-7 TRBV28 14 CASIPGQGPYEQYF TGTGCCAGCATCCCGGGACAGGGACCCTACGAGCAGTACTTC
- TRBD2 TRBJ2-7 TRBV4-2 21 CASSHGTVAGGPGAPTYEQYF TGTGCCAGCAGCCACGGAACGGTAGCGGGAGGGCCGGGGGCTCCCACCTACGAGCAGTACTTC
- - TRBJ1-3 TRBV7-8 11 CASSFGTGIDF -
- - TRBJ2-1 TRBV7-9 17 CASSSGGWEERWYEQFF TGTGCCAGCAGCTCGGGCGGGTGGGAGGAGAGGTGGTATGAGCAGTTCTTC
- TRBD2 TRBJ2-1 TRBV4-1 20 CASSQRTATSGPTKGNEQFF TGCGCCAGCAGCCAAAGGACAGCGACTAGCGGGCCCACAAAGGGGAATGAGCAGTTCTTC
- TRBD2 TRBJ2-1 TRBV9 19 CASSPEYARSGGSYNEQFF TGTGCCAGCAGCCCCGAGTATGCGCGCAGCGGGGGTTCCTACAATGAGCAGTTCTTC
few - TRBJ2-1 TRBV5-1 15 CASSTAGGYYNEQFF TGCGCCAGCAGCACGGCGGGCGGGTACTACAATGAGCAGTTCTTC
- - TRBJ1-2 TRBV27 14 CASSLKGTNYGYTF TGTGCCAGCAGTTTAAAGGGTACTAACTATGGCTACACCTTC
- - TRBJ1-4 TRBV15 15 CATSRDGGLGEKLFF TGTGCCACCAGCAGAGACGGGGGTTTGGGTGAAAAACTGTTTTTT
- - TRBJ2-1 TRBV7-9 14 CASRQSSGTNEQFF TGTGCCAGCAGACAGAGTAGCGGAACCAATGAGCAGTTCTTC
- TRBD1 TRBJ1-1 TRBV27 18 CASSLLGQGAVRFPEAFF TGTGCCAGCAGTTTACTGGGACAGGGGGCGGTACGGTTCCCTGAAGCTTTCTTT
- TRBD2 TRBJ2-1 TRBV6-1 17 CASSESPELAGGDEQFF TGTGCCAGCAGTGAAAGTCCTGAACTAGCGGGAGGCGATGAGCAGTTCTTC
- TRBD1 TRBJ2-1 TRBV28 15 CASRRTGQRHNEQFF TGTGCCAGCAGGAGAACGGGACAGCGGCACAATGAGCAGTTCTTC
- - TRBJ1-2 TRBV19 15 CASTLGGGLHYGYTF TGTGCCAGTACTCTCGGAGGGGGTCTGCACTATGGCTACACCTTC
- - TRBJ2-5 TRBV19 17 CASSIGGVRGERETQYF TGTGCCAGTAGTATAGGGGGCGTGAGGGGAGAACGGGAGACCCAGTACTTC
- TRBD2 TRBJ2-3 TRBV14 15 CASSLGTSGTDTQYF TGTGCCAGCAGCCTTGGGACTAGCGGCACAGATACGCAGTATTTT
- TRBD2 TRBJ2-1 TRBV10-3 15 CAISKASGSNNEQFF TGTGCCATCAGCAAAGCTAGCGGGAGTAACAATGAGCAGTTCTTC
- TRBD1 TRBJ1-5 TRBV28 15 CASSVPGTGGEPQHF TGTGCCAGCAGCGTACCCGGGACAGGGGGCGAGCCCCAGCATTTT
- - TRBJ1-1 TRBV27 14 CASSLRQTNTEAFF TGTGCCAGCAGTTTAAGACAGACGAACACTGAAGCTTTCTTT
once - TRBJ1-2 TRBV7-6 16 CASSPPPGTVNYGYTF TGTGCCAGCAGCCCCCCGCCCGGGACGGTTAACTATGGCTACACCTTC
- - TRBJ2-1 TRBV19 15 CASSKIGSSYNEQFF TGTGCCAGTAGCAAAATCGGAAGCTCCTACAATGAGCAGTTCTTC
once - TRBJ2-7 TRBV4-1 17 CASSQDGAAVKFYEQYF TGCGCCAGCAGCCAAGATGGGGCAGCCGTAAAGTTCTACGAGCAGTACTTC
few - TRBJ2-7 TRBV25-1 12 CASSAPDYEQYF TGTGCCAGCAGTGCCCCCGACTACGAGCAGTACTTC
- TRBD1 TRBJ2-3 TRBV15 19 CATSREGTGGVISTDTQYF TGTGCCACCAGCAGAGAAGGGACAGGGGGAGTTATCAGCACAGATACGCAGTATTTT
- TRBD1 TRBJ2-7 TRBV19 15 CASSIRTGGVYEQYF TGTGCCAGTAGTATCCGGACAGGGGGAGTCTACGAGCAGTACTTC
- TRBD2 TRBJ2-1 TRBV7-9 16 CASSPPLAGSYNEQFF TGTGCCAGCAGCCCACCACTAGCGGGCTCCTACAATGAGCAGTTCTTC
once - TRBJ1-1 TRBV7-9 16 CASSFDREALNTEAFF TGTGCCAGCAGCTTTGACCGGGAAGCCTTGAACACTGAAGCTTTCTTT
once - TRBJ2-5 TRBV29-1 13 CSVEDRTPGTQYF TGCAGCGTTGAAGATCGGACCCCCGGGACCCAGTACTTC